Listed here are 2 T cell receptor beta chains from one sample, sequenced in a study of Graves' ophthalmopathy and Graves' hyperthyroidism. Scientists amplified the TCR beta CDR3 regions from RNA transcripts. Scientists carried out first-round RT-PCR using HTBI primers and then a second-round multiplex PCR. Each CDR3 protein gets one entry after TCRdb re-called the multiplex PCR reads with MiXCR. Of roughly 400,000 distinct CDR3 sequences listed, over 15% are singletons. The specimen was peripheral blood. These receptor sequences come from a woman aged 18-30 years with stable Graves' hyperthyroidism.

This clonotype appeared many times. The chain is built from TRBV6-1 and TRBJ1-5; D gene ambiguous. This CDR3 has 13 amino acids. Germline-derived CDR1 and CDR2 are MNHNS and SASEGT. The germline V and J ends were trimmed by 6 bases and 6 bases, with 12 bases remaining between them. CDR3 in amino acids: CASRDQFSQPQHF. CDR3 DNA sequence: TGTGCCAGCAGGGACCAATTCAGTCAGCCCCAGCATTTT.

In this sample, this clonotype turned up many times. The chain recombines TRBV6-1 with TRBJ1-5; TRBD1 aligns across 9 bases. Germline lookup yields CDR1 MNHNS and CDR2 SASEGT. The junction had 9 bases not matched to a gene; V was cut back by 6 bases and J by 6 bases. CDR3 length equals 15 residues. The CDR3 here is CASRTRTGVGQPQHF. CDR3 sequence (DNA): TGTGCCAGCAGGACACGGACAGGGGTGGGTCAGCCCCAGCATTTT.